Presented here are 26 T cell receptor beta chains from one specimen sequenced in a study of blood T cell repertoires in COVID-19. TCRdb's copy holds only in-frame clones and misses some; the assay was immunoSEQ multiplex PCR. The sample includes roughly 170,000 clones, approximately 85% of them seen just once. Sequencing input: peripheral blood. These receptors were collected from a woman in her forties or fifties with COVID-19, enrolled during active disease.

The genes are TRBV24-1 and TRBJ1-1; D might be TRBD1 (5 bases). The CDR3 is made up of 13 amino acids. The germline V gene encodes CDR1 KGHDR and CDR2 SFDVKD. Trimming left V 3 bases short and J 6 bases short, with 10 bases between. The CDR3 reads CATSDGANSEAFF. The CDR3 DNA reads TGTGCCACCAGTGATGGGGCTAACTCTGAAGCTTTCTTT.

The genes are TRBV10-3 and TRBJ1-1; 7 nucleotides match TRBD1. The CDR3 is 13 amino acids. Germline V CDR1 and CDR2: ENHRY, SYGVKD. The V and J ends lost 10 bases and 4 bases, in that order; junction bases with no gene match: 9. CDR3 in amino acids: CATTQAGGTEAFF. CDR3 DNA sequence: TGTGCCACCACCCAGGCAGGGGGCACTGAAGCTTTCTTT.

CDR3 DNA sequence: TGTGCCAGCAGTTACAGGGGGCAAGATGGCTACACCTTC. It is translated as CASSYRGQDGYTF. The gene calls are TRBV6-5 and TRBJ1-2; TRBD1 matches at 7 bases. Germline lookup yields CDR1 MNHEY and CDR2 SVGAGI. Trimming at V came to 2 bases and at J to 6 bases, leaving 3 bases not matched to a gene. The CDR3 runs 13 residues.

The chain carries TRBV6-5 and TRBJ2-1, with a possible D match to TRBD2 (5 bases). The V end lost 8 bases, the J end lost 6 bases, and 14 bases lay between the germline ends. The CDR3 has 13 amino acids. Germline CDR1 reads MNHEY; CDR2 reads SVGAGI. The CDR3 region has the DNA TGTGCCAGCGGATTGACGGGGATCAATGAGCAGTTCTTC. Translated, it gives CASGLTGINEQFF.

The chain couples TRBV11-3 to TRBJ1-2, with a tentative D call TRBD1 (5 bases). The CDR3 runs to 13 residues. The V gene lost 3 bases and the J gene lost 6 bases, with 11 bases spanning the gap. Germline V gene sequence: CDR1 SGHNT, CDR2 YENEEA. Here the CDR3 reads CASSLGGGDGYTF. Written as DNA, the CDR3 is TGTGCCAGCAGCTTGGGGGGAGGTGATGGCTACACCTTC. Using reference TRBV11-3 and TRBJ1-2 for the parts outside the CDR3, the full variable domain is EAGVVQSPRYKIIEKKQPVAFWCNPISGHNTLYWYLQNLGQGPELLIRYENEEAVDDSQLPKDRFSAERLKGVDSTLKIQPAELGDSAVYLCASSLGGGDGYTFGSGTRLTVV.

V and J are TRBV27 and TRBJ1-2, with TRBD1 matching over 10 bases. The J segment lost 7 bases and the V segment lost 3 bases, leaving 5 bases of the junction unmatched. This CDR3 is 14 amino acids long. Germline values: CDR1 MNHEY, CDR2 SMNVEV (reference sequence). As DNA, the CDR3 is TGTGCCAGCAGTTTTGGGACAGGGGCTTTTGGCTACACCTTC. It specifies CASSFGTGAFGYTF.

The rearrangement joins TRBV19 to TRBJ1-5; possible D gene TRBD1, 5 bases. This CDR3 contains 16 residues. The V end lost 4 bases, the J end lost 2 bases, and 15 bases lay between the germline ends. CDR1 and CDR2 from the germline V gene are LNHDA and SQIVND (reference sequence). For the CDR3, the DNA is TGTGCCAGTAGTAAATTATGGACAAACGGCAATCAGCCCCAGCATTTT. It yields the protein CASSKLWTNGNQPQHF.

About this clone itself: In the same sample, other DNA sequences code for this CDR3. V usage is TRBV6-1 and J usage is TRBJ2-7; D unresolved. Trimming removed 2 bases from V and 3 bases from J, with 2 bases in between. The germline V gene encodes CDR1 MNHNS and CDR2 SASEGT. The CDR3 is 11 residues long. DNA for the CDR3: TGTGCCAGCAGTGAATACTACGAGCAGTACTTC. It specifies CASSEYYEQYF.

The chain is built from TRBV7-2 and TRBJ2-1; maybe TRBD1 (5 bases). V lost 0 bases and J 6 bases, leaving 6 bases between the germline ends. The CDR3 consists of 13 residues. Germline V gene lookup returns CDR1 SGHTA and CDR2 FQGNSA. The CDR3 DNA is TGTGCCAGCAGCTTAGCAGACAGCAATGAGCAGTTCTTC. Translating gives CASSLADSNEQFF.

As DNA, the CDR3 is TGTGCCAGCAGCTCGGGACTAGCGGGGGCCAGCTCCTACGAGCAGTACTTC. This codes for CASSSGLAGASSYEQYF. The gene calls are TRBV7-2 and TRBJ2-7; 14 bases are shared with TRBD2. CDR1 is SGHTA, CDR2 FQGNSA, per germline. The CDR3 spans 17 residues. V lost 4 bases, J lost 0 bases, and 5 bases stayed unmatched.

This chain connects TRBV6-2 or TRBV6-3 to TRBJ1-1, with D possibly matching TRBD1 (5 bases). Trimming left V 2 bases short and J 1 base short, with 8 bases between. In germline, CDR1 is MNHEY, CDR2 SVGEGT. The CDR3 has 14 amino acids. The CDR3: CASSYGGRNTEAFF. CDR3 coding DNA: TGTGCCAGCAGTTACGGGGGGAGGAACACTGAAGCTTTCTTT.

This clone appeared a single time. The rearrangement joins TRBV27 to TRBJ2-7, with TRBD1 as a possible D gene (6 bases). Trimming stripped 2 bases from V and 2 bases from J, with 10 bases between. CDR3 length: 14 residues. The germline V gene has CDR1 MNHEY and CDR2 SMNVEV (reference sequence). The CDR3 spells CASSLEQGPYEQYF. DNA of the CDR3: TGTGCCAGCAGTTTAGAACAGGGTCCCTACGAGCAGTACTTC.

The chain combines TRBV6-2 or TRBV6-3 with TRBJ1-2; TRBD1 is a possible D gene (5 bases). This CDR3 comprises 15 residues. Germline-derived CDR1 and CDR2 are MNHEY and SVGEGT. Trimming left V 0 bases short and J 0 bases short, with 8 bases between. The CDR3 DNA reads TGTGCCAGCAGTTACTCGGCAGGGCCTAACTATGGCTACACCTTC. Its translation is CASSYSAGPNYGYTF.

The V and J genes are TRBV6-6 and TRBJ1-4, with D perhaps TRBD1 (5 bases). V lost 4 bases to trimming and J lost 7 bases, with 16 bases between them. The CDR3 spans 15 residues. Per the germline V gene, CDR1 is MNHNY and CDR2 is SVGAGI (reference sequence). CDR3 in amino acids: CASSSPGGGGEKLFF. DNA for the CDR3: TGTGCCAGCAGTTCCCCTGGTGGCGGGGGTGAAAAACTGTTTTTT.

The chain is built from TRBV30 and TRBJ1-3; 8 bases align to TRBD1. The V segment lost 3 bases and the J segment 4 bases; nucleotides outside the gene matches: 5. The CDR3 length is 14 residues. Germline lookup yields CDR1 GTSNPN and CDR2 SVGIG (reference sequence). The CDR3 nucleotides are TGTGCCTGGAGCAGGACAGGGCTCGGAAACACCATATATTTT. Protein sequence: CAWSRTGLGNTIYF.

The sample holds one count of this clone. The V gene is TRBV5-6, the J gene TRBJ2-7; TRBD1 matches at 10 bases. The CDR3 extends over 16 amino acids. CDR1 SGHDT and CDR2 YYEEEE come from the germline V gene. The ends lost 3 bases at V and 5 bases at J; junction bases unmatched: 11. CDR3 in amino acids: CASSYDRGLHSHEQYF. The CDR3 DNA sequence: TGTGCCAGCAGCTACGACAGGGGGCTCCATTCGCACGAGCAGTACTTC.

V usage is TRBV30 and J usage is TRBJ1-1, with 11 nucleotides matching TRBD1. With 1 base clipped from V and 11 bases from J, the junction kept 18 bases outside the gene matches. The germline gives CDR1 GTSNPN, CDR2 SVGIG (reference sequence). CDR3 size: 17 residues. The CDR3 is CAWSGYRDRGLRFGAFF. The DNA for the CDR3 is TGTGCCTGGAGTGGTTACCGGGACAGGGGGTTGAGGTTTGGGGCTTTCTTT.

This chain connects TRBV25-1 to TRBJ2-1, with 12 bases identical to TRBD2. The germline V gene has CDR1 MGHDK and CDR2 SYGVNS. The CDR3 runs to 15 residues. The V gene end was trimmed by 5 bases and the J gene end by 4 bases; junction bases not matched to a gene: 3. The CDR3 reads CASSSGTSGYNEQFF. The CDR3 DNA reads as TGTGCCAGCAGTTCCGGGACTAGCGGGTACAATGAGCAGTTCTTC.

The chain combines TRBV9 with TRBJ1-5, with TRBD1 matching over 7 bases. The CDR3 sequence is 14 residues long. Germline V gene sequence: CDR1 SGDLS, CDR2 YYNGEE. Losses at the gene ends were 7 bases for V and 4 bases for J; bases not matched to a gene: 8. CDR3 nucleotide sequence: TGTGCCAGCTCCCCAGGGGGGCCGAATCAGCCCCAGCATTTT. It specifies CASSPGGPNQPQHF.

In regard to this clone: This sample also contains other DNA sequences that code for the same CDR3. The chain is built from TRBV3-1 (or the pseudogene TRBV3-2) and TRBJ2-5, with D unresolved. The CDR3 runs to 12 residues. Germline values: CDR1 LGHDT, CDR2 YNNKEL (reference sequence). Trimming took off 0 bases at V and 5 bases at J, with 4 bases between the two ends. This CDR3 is CASSQDRETQYF. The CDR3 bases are TGTGCCAGCAGCCAAGATCGGGAGACCCAGTACTTC.

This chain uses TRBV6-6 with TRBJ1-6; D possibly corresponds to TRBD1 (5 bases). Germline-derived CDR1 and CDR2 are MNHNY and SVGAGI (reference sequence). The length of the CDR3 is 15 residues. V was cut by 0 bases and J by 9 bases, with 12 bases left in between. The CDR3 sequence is CASSYSGLDGSPLHF. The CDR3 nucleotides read TGTGCCAGCAGTTACTCGGGGCTGGATGGTTCACCCCTCCACTTT.

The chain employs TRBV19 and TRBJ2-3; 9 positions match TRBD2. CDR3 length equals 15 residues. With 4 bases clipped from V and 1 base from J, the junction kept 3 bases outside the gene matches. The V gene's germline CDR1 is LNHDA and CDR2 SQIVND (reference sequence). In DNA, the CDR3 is TGTGCCAGTAGTACTAGCGGGGTGGGCACAGATACGCAGTATTTT. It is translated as CASSTSGVGTDTQYF.

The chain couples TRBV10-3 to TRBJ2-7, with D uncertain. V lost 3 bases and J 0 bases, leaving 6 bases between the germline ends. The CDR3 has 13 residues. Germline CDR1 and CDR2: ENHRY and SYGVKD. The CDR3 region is CAISDPSSYEQYF. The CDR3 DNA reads TGTGCCATCAGTGACCCGAGCTCCTACGAGCAGTACTTC.

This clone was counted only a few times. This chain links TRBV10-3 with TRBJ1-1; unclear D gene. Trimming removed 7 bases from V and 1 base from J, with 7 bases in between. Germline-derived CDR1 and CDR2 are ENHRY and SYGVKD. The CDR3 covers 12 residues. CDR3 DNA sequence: TGTGCCATCACCCCCGGGAACACTGAAGCTTTCTTT. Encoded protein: CAITPGNTEAFF.

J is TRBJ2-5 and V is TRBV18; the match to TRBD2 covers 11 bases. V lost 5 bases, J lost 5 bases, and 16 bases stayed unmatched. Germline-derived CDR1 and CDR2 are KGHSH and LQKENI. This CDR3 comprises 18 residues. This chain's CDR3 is CASSRVLAGGQLMETQYF. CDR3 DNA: TGTGCCAGCTCAAGGGTTCTAGCGGGGGGCCAACTCATGGAGACCCAGTACTTC.

CDR3 DNA sequence: TGTGCCAGCAGCCAGACTCGAGCATACAATCAGCCCCAGCATTTT. Its translation: CASSQTRAYNQPQHF. The V and J genes are TRBV28 and TRBJ1-5; D call uncertain. The CDR3 length is 15 residues. The V gene's germline CDR1 is MDHEN and CDR2 SYDVKM. Trimming took 6 bases from V and 3 from J, leaving 15 bases between them.